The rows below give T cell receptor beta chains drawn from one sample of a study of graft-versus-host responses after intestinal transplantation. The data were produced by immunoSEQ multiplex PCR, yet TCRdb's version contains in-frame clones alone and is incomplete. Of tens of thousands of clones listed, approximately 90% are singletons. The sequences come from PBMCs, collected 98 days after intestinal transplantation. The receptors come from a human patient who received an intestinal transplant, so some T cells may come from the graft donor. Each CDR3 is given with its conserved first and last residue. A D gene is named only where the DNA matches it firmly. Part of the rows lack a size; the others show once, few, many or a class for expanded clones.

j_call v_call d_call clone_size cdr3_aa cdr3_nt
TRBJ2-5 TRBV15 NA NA CATSRGQGLETQYF TGTGCCACCAGCAGAGGTCAAGGCCTAGAGACCCAGTACTTC
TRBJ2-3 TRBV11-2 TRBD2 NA CASSSSLAHSTDTQYF TGTGCCAGCAGCTCGTCACTAGCGCACAGCACAGATACGCAGTATTTT
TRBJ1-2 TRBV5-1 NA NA CASSGQSPYGYTF TGCGCCAGTTCAGGACAGTCCCCCTATGGCTACACCTTC
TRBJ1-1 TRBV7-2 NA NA CASSLPTGLNTEAFF TGTGCCAGCAGCCTCCCTACAGGCTTGAACACTGAAGCTTTCTTT
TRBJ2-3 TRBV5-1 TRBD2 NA CASGGVTDTQYF TGCGCCAGCGGGGGGGTTACAGATACGCAGTATTTT
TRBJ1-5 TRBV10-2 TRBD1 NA CASSYRGKAPDSNQPQHF TGCGCCAGCAGTTACAGGGGGAAGGCGCCAGATAGCAATCAGCCCCAGCATTTT
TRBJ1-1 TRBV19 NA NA CASSISLATNTEAFF TGTGCCAGTAGTATAAGTCTGGCGACGAACACTGAAGCTTTCTTT
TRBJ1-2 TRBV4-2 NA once CASSQEVRSQFYGYTF TGTGCCAGCAGCCAAGAGGTTCGCAGTCAGTTCTACGGCTACACCTTC
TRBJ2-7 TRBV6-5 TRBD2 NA CASSSGTRVEQYF TGTGCCAGCAGTTCCGGGACTAGAGTCGAGCAGTACTTC
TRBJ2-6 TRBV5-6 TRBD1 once CASSAWGSGTGTGANVLTF TGTGCCAGCAGCGCGTGGGGGTCCGGGACAGGGACTGGGGCCAACGTCCTGACTTTC
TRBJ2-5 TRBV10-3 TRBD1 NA CAISPGTGGIRETQYF TGTGCCATCAGTCCCGGGACAGGGGGGATTAGGGAGACCCAGTACTTC
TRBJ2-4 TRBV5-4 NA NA CASSFGRGRKRDIQYF TGTGCCAGCAGCTTTGGCAGGGGTAGGAAGAGAGACATTCAGTACTTC
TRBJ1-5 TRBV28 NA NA CASSFSGPEQPQHF TGTGCCAGCAGTTTCTCAGGGCCGGAACAGCCCCAGCATTTT
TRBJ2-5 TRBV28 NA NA CASSSDEETQYF TGTGCCAGCAGTTCGGACGAAGAGACCCAGTACTTC
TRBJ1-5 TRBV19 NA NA CASSPPAGVGSNQPQHF TGTGCCAGTAGCCCCCCCGCAGGGGTAGGGAGCAATCAGCCCCAGCATTTT